One and the same sample provided the 10 T cell receptor beta chains below, sequenced in a study of blood T cell repertoires in COVID-19. Method: immunoSEQ multiplex PCR; TCRdb's copy keeps in-frame clones and lacks some. The sample shows 250,000 to 300,000 clones, 80% to 90% of them seen only once. The sample comprised PBMCs or T cells enriched from blood (not recorded which). The receptors originated from a woman aged 45-60 years who had recovered from COVID-19.

The chain joins TRBV28 to TRBJ2-7, with a weak D call TRBD1 (6 bases). Trimming removed 3 bases at V and 2 bases at J, with 11 bases between. This CDR3 contains 14 residues. Germline-derived CDR1 and CDR2 are MDHEN and SYDVKM. This CDR3 is CASSFGQPTYEQYF. CDR3 DNA: TGTGCCAGCAGTTTCGGACAGCCGACCTACGAGCAGTACTTC.

This sequence joins TRBV28 and TRBJ2-2; 8 bases are a match to TRBD1. CDR1 is MDHEN, CDR2 SYDVKM, per germline. The CDR3 spans 13 residues. After removal of 10 bases from V and 2 bases from J, the junction contained 3 bases not matched to a gene. CDR3 sequence reads: CATQGANTGELFF. The DNA of the CDR3 is TGTGCCACCCAGGGGGCCAACACCGGGGAGCTGTTTTTT.

The rearrangement joins TRBV28 to TRBJ1-1; the match to TRBD1 covers 8 bases. This CDR3 is built from 17 residues. V dropped 3 bases and J dropped 1; count of bases not matched to a gene: 10. Per the germline V gene, CDR1 is MDHEN and CDR2 is SYDVKM. The CDR3 loop reads CASSFGTGGVWNTEAFF. The CDR3, as DNA: TGTGCCAGCAGTTTCGGAACAGGGGGTGTTTGGAACACTGAAGCTTTCTTT.

Note on this clone: An end of the junction does not agree with germline; a read error may underlie this. J is TRBJ2-7 and V is TRBV5-1; D may be TRBD2 (5 bases). Germline-derived CDR1 and CDR2 are SGHRS and YFSETQ. The CDR3 runs 13 residues. CDR3 coding DNA: TGCGCCAGCCGACGGGAACCCTCCCACGAGCAGTACTTC. Protein: CASRREPSHEQYF.

V is TRBV29-1 and J is TRBJ2-1; weak D call: TRBD1 (6 bases). Trimming removed 5 bases from V and 4 bases from J, with 9 bases in between. The CDR3 is made up of 12 amino acids. CDR1 SQVTM and CDR2 ANQGSEA come from the germline V gene. Here the CDR3 DNA reads TGCAGCGTTTTACAGGGTTACAATGAGCAGTTCTTC. Translating it yields CSVLQGYNEQFF.

This chain connects TRBV11-2 to TRBJ1-5; 9 bases map to TRBD1. With 0 bases clipped from V and 4 bases from J, the junction kept 7 bases outside the gene matches. The CDR3 length is 17 residues. Looked up from germline, CDR1 is SGHAT and CDR2 is FQNNGV. CDR3 nucleotide sequence: TGTGCCAGCAGCTTAGACGCCGGGACAGGGTTGAATCAGCCCCAGCATTTT. Encoded protein: CASSLDAGTGLNQPQHF. Together with reference TRBV11-2 and TRBJ1-5, the CDR3 gives the full variable domain: EAGVAQSPRYKIIEKRQSVAFWCNPISGHATLYWYQQILGQGPKLLIQFQNNGVVDDSQLPKDRFSAERLKGVDSTLKIQPAKLEDSAVYLCASSLDAGTGLNQPQHFGDGTRLSIL.

The V call is TRBV28, the J call TRBJ1-1, with D unresolved. Germline V gene data show CDR1 as MDHEN and CDR2 as SYDVKM. The CDR3 length is 13 residues. The V end was cut by 10 bases, the J end by 8 bases, with 20 bases between. CDR3 region: CATLNSRVLEAFF. In DNA form, the CDR3 reads TGTGCCACCCTAAATTCGAGGGTGTTAGAAGCTTTCTTT.

This sequence joins TRBV28 and TRBJ1-6; no firm D call. V gave up 0 bases and J gave up 7 bases, with 16 bases separating them. The germline V gene has CDR1 MDHEN and CDR2 SYDVKM. The CDR3 loop spans 17 amino acids. The CDR3 bases are TGTGCCAGCAGTTTATGGTCGGGGTGGGGAGGCAATTCACCCCTCCACTTT. It yields the protein CASSLWSGWGGNSPLHF.

The chain combines TRBV9 with TRBJ1-2; maybe TRBD1 (5 bases). The V end was cut by 0 bases, the J end by 8 bases, with 20 bases between. Germline V CDR1 and CDR2: SGDLS, YYNGEE. The CDR3 consists of 16 residues. The CDR3 protein is CASSVGSLRGMSGYTF. As DNA, the CDR3 is TGTGCCAGCAGCGTAGGCTCACTAAGGGGTATGAGCGGCTACACCTTC. Full variable domain (remainder filled in from reference TRBV9 and TRBJ1-2): DSGVTQTPKHLITATGQRVTLRCSPRSGDLSVYWYQQSLDQGLQFLIQYYNGEERAKGNILERFSAQQFPDLHSELNLSSLELGDSALYFCASSVGSLRGMSGYTFGSGTRLTVV.

The chain is built from TRBV7-9 and TRBJ1-3; no reliable D call. The ends were cut back, 4 bases at V and 0 bases at J, with 13 bases in the middle. CDR1 and CDR2 from the germline V gene are SEHNR and FQNEAQ (reference sequence). This CDR3 is built from 16 residues. The CDR3 sequence: CASSSAGRHSGNTIYF. For the CDR3, the DNA is TGTGCCAGCAGCTCGGCCGGGAGGCACTCTGGAAACACCATATATTTT.